The next 19 T cell receptor beta chains were all read from a single sample in a study of blood T cell repertoires in COVID-19. Some clones are missing from TCRdb's copy, which holds only in-frame ones; the method was immunoSEQ multiplex PCR. The sample shows about 240,000 clones, about 79% of them seen only once. The sequencing sample was made of peripheral blood. Every receptor here comes from an elderly woman with acute or convalescent COVID-19.

The chain carries TRBV27 and TRBJ1-3; D might be TRBD1 (6 bases). Trimming cost V 4 bases and J 4 bases, with 8 bases left between them. The germline CDR1 and CDR2 sequences are MNHEY and SMNVEV (reference sequence). The CDR3 covers 13 residues. CDR3 residues: CASSSGQGNTIYF. The CDR3 DNA is TGTGCCAGCAGTTCTGGACAGGGAAACACCATATATTTT.

The chain employs TRBV9 and TRBJ2-5, with TRBD2 identical over 14 bases. Trimming cost V 2 bases and J 5 bases; bases outside gene matches: 5. Germline CDR1 and CDR2: SGDLS and YYNGEE. The CDR3 totals 16 residues. The CDR3 bases are TGTGCCAGCAGCGTGACTAGCGGGGGGGCTTTGGAGACCCAGTACTTC. Translation gives CASSVTSGGALETQYF.

J is TRBJ2-2 and V is TRBV6-1; 10 bases line up with TRBD1. The CDR3 contains 16 residues. The germline V gene encodes CDR1 MNHNS and CDR2 SASEGT. J lost 4 bases, V lost 4 bases, and 6 bases had no gene match. This CDR3 is CASSGRQGAITGELFF. CDR3 nucleotide sequence: TGTGCCAGCAGTGGGAGACAGGGGGCGATCACCGGGGAGCTGTTTTTT.

The rearrangement uses TRBV5-1 and TRBJ1-3; D is unresolved. This CDR3 has 13 amino acids. With 2 bases removed from V and 1 base from J, the gap between germline ends came to 4 bases. Germline V CDR1 and CDR2: SGHRS, YFSETQ. The CDR3, as DNA: TGCGCCAGCAGCTTTGAGTCTGGAAACACCATATATTTT. Protein product: CASSFESGNTIYF.

This clone occurred once. DNA of the CDR3: TGTGCCAGCAGTGCCCTGGCAGGGGGAAGCAATCAGCCCCAGCATTTT. Protein product: CASSALAGGSNQPQHF. The gene calls are TRBV6-1 and TRBJ1-5; the match to TRBD1 covers 7 bases. V lost 4 bases to trimming and J lost 1 base; unmatched junction nucleotides: 7. Germline V lookup: CDR1 MNHNS, CDR2 SASEGT. The CDR3 is 16 amino acids.

The chain combines TRBV19 with TRBJ1-1; 10 nucleotides align to TRBD1. Germline assignment: CDR1 LNHDA and CDR2 SQIVND (reference sequence). The CDR3 has 14 amino acids. V was pared by 4 bases and J by 7 bases, with 6 bases of the junction left unmatched. The CDR3 sequence: CASSSGTGEVEAFF. The CDR3 region has the DNA TGTGCCAGTAGTAGCGGGACAGGGGAAGTTGAAGCTTTCTTT.

V usage is TRBV5-1 and J usage is TRBJ1-4; D is unclear. This CDR3 contains 17 residues. Trimming stripped 4 bases from V and 2 bases from J, with 18 bases between. Per the germline V gene, CDR1 is SGHRS and CDR2 is YFSETQ. CDR3 loop: CASSPEAIERTNEKLFF. The CDR3 nucleotides are TGCGCCAGCAGCCCAGAGGCGATTGAGCGGACTAATGAAAAACTGTTTTTT.

The chain recombines TRBV29-1 with TRBJ1-1, with TRBD1 matching over 9 bases. Germline V gene sequence: CDR1 SQVTM, CDR2 ANQGSEA. Trimming cost V 1 base and J 1 base; bases outside gene matches: 4. CDR3 length: 15 amino acids. CDR3 bases: TGCAGCGTTGAAGTTCTGGACAGGGGGAACACTGAAGCTTTCTTT. Protein sequence: CSVEVLDRGNTEAFF. The variable domain in full, with the rest retrieved from reference TRBV29-1 and TRBJ1-1, is SAVISQKPSRDICQRGTSLTIQCQVDSQVTMMFWYRQQPGQSLTLIATANQGSEATYESGFVIDKFPISRPNLTFSTLTVSNMSPEDSSIYLCSVEVLDRGNTEAFFGQGTRLTVV.

The J gene is TRBJ1-4, the V gene TRBV28, with 12 nucleotides matching TRBD1. Looked up from germline, CDR1 is MDHEN and CDR2 is SYDVKM. This CDR3 is built from 18 residues. After removal of 4 bases from V and 2 bases from J, the junction contained 8 bases not matched to a gene. CDR3 amino acids: CASSSQWDRGRTNEKLFF. Here the CDR3 DNA reads TGTGCCAGCAGTTCACAATGGGACAGGGGGCGCACTAATGAAAAACTGTTTTTT.

The V gene is TRBV28, the J gene TRBJ2-1; 10 bases map to TRBD2. The CDR3 consists of 16 residues. CDR1 and CDR2 (germline): MDHEN, SYDVKM. J lost 3 bases, V lost 4 bases, and 6 bases had no gene match. CDR3 in DNA: TGTGCCAGCAGTTCTACTAGCGGGGTTGTCTACAATGAGCAGTTCTTC. Translation: CASSSTSGVVYNEQFF.

V gene TRBV21-1 combines with J gene TRBJ1-5. TRBV21-1 is tagged as a pseudogene. The CDR3 has 12 residues. The CDR3 coding sequence is TGTGCCAGCAGCAAAGTTTGCGGGATCCAGCATTTT. It codes for CASSKVCGIQHF.

The rearrangement joins TRBV19 to TRBJ2-7; no clear D. In germline, CDR1 is LNHDA, CDR2 SQIVND (reference sequence). V was pared by 6 bases and J by 2 bases, with 14 bases between. This CDR3 has 14 residues. CDR3 sequence (DNA): TGTGCCAGTAGCGACCGACTCCTAACCTACGAGCAGTACTTC. Translated, it gives CASSDRLLTYEQYF.

The CDR3 coding sequence is TGTGCCAGCAGCCCACGGGACAGGGGGACTAACACTGAAGCTTTCTTT. This gives the protein CASSPRDRGTNTEAFF. The V and J genes are TRBV5-6 and TRBJ1-1, with 11 bases lining up with TRBD1. Germline CDR1 and CDR2: SGHDT and YYEEEE. With V trimmed by 4 bases and J by 2 bases, 7 bases remained unmatched. The CDR3 contains 16 residues.

The chain employs TRBV6-5 and TRBJ1-3; the match to TRBD1 covers 10 bases. The V and J ends lost 5 bases and 8 bases, in that order; junction bases with no gene match: 3. The CDR3 contains 13 residues. CDR1 is MNHEY and CDR2 is SVGAGI in the germline V gene. The CDR3 bases are TGTGCCAGCAGTCGACAGGGGGCGGACACCATATATTTT. It specifies CASSRQGADTIYF.

J is TRBJ1-1 and V is TRBV12-5, with 8 bases fitting TRBD1. The length of the CDR3 is 12 residues. Germline V lookup: CDR1 LGHNT, CDR2 FRNRAP. V lost 1 base and J lost 11; bases outside the gene matches: 3. The CDR3 region has the DNA TGTGCTAGTGGTTTGGCAGGGGGCGACGCTTTCTTT. This encodes CASGLAGGDAFF.

This sequence joins TRBV7-8 and TRBJ2-4; possibly TRBD1 for D (7 bases). CDR1 is SGHVS, CDR2 FQNEAQ, per germline. The ends were cut back, 3 bases at V and 5 bases at J, with 23 bases in the middle. This CDR3 comprises 18 residues. The CDR3 reads CASSFTTRQGQPENIQYF. The DNA for the CDR3 is TGTGCCAGCAGCTTTACGACTAGACAGGGTCAACCTGAAAACATTCAGTACTTC.

The sample holds many counts of this clone. This chain uses TRBV20-1 with TRBJ2-7; D might be TRBD2 (6 bases). Between the trimmed V and J ends, which lost 3 bases and 3 bases, there was a span of 12 bases. CDR3 length equals 13 residues. The germline gives CDR1 DFQATT, CDR2 SNEGSKA (reference sequence). CDR3 loop: CSASGGANYEQYF. CDR3 DNA sequence: TGCAGTGCTAGTGGCGGGGCGAACTACGAGCAGTACTTC.

The chain employs TRBV4-2 and TRBJ2-5; 9 nucleotides line up with TRBD2. The CDR3 runs to 16 residues. In germline, CDR1 is LGHNA, CDR2 YNFKEQ. The junction had 7 bases not matched to a gene; V was cut back by 0 bases and J by 5 bases. The CDR3 DNA follows: TGTGCCAGCAGCCAAGATGCGCGGGGGGGCTGGGAGACCCAGTACTTC. This translates into CASSQDARGGWETQYF.

J is TRBJ2-1 and V is TRBV7-9; 9 positions agree with TRBD2. V lost 0 bases to trimming and J lost 14 bases; unmatched junction nucleotides: 8. Germline assignment: CDR1 SEHNR and CDR2 FQNEAQ (reference sequence). CDR3 size: 14 residues. The DNA for the CDR3 is TGTGCCAGCAGCTTAGCGGGACTAGCCTCTCGGGAGTTCTTC. Translation gives CASSLAGLASREFF.